This TCR beta chain was observed in a study of cytomegalovirus exposure and HLA in healthy donors. Assay used: immunoSEQ multiplex PCR; TCRdb lists only in-frame clones, some missing. The sample has about 130,000 clones, about 96% seen once. This CDR3 is 14 amino acids long. The germline V and J ends were trimmed by 4 bases and 2 bases, with 11 bases remaining between them. CDR1 is MGHDK, CDR2 SYGVNS, per germline. This TCR was sampled from a man between 18 and 35 years old in good health and CMV-seronegative. This chain connects TRBV25-1 to TRBJ1-1; D might be TRBD1 (6 bases). Sequenced: PBMCs. The CDR3 spells CASSADRRNTEAFF. Here the CDR3 DNA reads TGTGCCAGCAGTGCTGACAGGAGAAACACTGAAGCTTTCTTT. The full variable domain, completed using reference TRBV25-1 and TRBJ1-1, is EADIYQTPRYLVIGTGKKITLECSQTMGHDKMYWYQQDPGMELHLIHYSYGVNSTEKGDLSSESTVSRIRTEHFPLTLESARPSHTSQYLCASSADRRNTEAFFGQGTRLTVV.